The next 23 T cell receptor beta chains were all read from a single sample in a study of regulatory T cells in long-lasting Graves disease. Stated time point: newly diagnosed GD, antithyroid drugs for less than 3 months. TCR sequences were obtained from RNA taken from PBMCs. Construction of TCR beta libraries relied on iRepertoire HTBI primers and on Arm-PCR targeting CDR3 regions. TCRdb reprocessed the multiplex PCR reads with MiXCR, giving one entry per CDR3 protein. The sample holds about 440,000 distinct CDR3 sequences, around 14% seen once. Another study also made use of these data, one on T cells in Graves' hyperthyroidism and ophthalmopathy.

The sequencing used peripheral blood mononuclear cells (PBMCs), collected at new diagnosis, from a patient treated with antithyroid drugs. The origin of the receptors is a woman aged 25 to 45 with Graves disease.

This clonotype was picked up a small number of times. It may be a read error: a sequence one base away is much more abundant. The V call is TRBV18, the J call TRBJ1-1, with D maybe TRBD1 (6 bases). The CDR3 spans 13 residues. Per the germline V gene, CDR1 is KGHSH and CDR2 is LQKENI. CDR3 nucleotide sequence: TGTGCCAGCTCAACTACAGGGAACACTGGAGCTTTCTTT. This sequence encodes CASSTTGNTGAFF.

This clonotype was seen repeatedly, ten times or more. This sequence joins TRBV24-1 and TRBJ2-3; D remains ambiguous. Germline V gives CDR1 KGHDR, CDR2 SFDVKD. The V end was cut by 3 bases, the J end by 0 bases, with 9 bases between. There are 15 residues in the CDR3. The DNA of the CDR3 is TGTGCCACCAGTGATCCGAAGGACAGCACAGATACGCAGTATTTT. It encodes CATSDPKDSTDTQYF.

This chain joins TRBV2 and TRBJ2-1; TRBD2 aligns across 15 bases. Germline loops: CDR1 SNHLY, CDR2 FYNNEI. The CDR3 has 15 amino acids. With V trimmed by 6 bases and J by 9 bases, 6 bases remained unmatched. CDR3 sequence reads: CASRGLAGGGGEQFF. As DNA, the CDR3 is TGTGCCAGCAGGGGACTAGCGGGAGGCGGAGGTGAGCAGTTCTTC.

The rearrangement uses TRBV5-1 and TRBJ2-2, with 13 bases aligning to TRBD2. The ends lost 5 bases at V and 5 bases at J; junction bases unmatched: 9. Germline V gene sequence: CDR1 SGHRS, CDR2 YFSETQ. There are 17 residues in the CDR3. CDR3 sequence: CASRLPGLAGATGELFF. The CDR3 DNA reads TGCGCCAGCAGACTACCTGGACTAGCGGGAGCAACCGGGGAGCTGTTTTTT.

This clonotype was seen at least ten times. This chain uses TRBV2 with TRBJ2-7; 10 positions match TRBD1. V trimming: 7 bases; J trimming: 4 bases; junction bases outside the gene matches: 7. The germline V gene has CDR1 SNHLY and CDR2 FYNNEI. The CDR3 is 14 amino acids. For the CDR3, the DNA is TGTGCCAGCAACGGACAGGGGGGGCCTTACGAGCAGTACTTC. This translates into CASNGQGGPYEQYF.

This clonotype was counted many times. The V gene is TRBV18, the J gene TRBJ2-5, with D hard to call. V gave up 4 bases and J gave up 1 base, with 7 bases separating them. From germline, CDR1 is KGHSH and CDR2 LQKENI. This CDR3 comprises 13 residues. For the CDR3, the DNA is TGTGCCAGCTCACGTGGCAGCCAAGAGACCCAGTACTTC. It translates to CASSRGSQETQYF.

The chain recombines TRBV5-1 with TRBJ2-7; perhaps TRBD2 as D (5 bases). Per germline, CDR1 SGHRS and CDR2 YFSETQ. V was shortened by 0 bases and J by 3 bases, with 16 bases between the two germline ends. CDR3 length: 16 residues. Here the CDR3 reads CASSLGTNGISYEQYF. Written as DNA, the CDR3 is TGCGCCAGCAGCTTGGGCACTAACGGGATTAGCTACGAGCAGTACTTC.

The chain joins TRBV12-3 or TRBV12-4 to TRBJ2-1; D is undetermined. V lost 7 bases and J lost 0, with 10 bases in between. The CDR3 is 14 residues long. The CDR3 protein is CASKEESSYNEQFF. CDR3 in DNA: TGTGCCAGCAAAGAGGAGAGCTCCTACAATGAGCAGTTCTTC.

This clonotype was counted ten times or more. The V and J genes are TRBV11-2 and TRBJ1-2, with a possible D match to TRBD1 (6 bases). Germline V CDR1 and CDR2: SGHAT, FQNNGV. The germline V and J ends were trimmed by 2 bases and 6 bases, with 13 bases remaining between them. The CDR3 loop spans 14 amino acids. In nucleotides, the CDR3 is TGTGCCAGCAGCTTATCGGGGGGGCGCGATGGCTACACCTTC. Its translation: CASSLSGGRDGYTF.

Regarding this clonotype: A much larger clone differs from this one at a single base, so this may be a read error. The CDR3 region is CARTTGLFSGAQPSPYNEQFF. The CDR3 coding sequence is TGTGCCCGGACAACGGGCCTTTTCAGTGGGGCTCAACCGTCACCCTACAATGAGCAGTTCTTC. V and J are TRBV30 and TRBJ2-1; a possible D gene is TRBD1 (5 bases). V was cut by 8 bases and J by 2 bases, with 37 bases left in between. The CDR3 totals 21 residues. Germline CDR1 GTSNPN, CDR2 SVGIG (reference sequence).

About this clonotype: A much larger clone lies one base from this, so it may be a read error. This chain uses TRBV18 with TRBJ2-1; D is ambiguous. CDR1 and CDR2 from the germline V gene are KGHSH and LQKENI. This CDR3 region has 14 residues. The CDR3 spells CTSSLRPTVLEQFF. The CDR3 DNA reads as TGTACCAGCTCACTGAGGCCGACCGTACTTGAGCAGTTCTTC.

This chain uses TRBV4-1 with TRBJ1-4, with 8 bases lining up with TRBD1. V shed 2 bases, J shed 2 bases, and the junction held 4 bases outside the gene matches. The germline gives CDR1 MGHRA, CDR2 YSYEKL. The CDR3 runs 16 residues. The CDR3 DNA follows: TGCGCCAGCAGCCAACTTAACAGGGGGACTAATGAAAAACTGTTTTTT. Protein sequence: CASSQLNRGTNEKLFF.

This clonotype was picked up many times. The J gene is TRBJ2-3, the V gene TRBV18; D gene unclear. With 3 bases removed from V and 2 bases from J, the gap between germline ends came to 15 bases. Germline V gene data show CDR1 as KGHSH and CDR2 as LQKENI. The CDR3 is 16 residues long. The CDR3 DNA reads as TGTGCCAGCTCACCCCGCCGGCGGCTTACCACAGATACGCAGTATTTT. As protein: CASSPRRRLTTDTQYF.

There are a few counts of this clonotype. This sequence joins TRBV19 and TRBJ2-7; 11 positions match TRBD2. In germline, CDR1 is LNHDA, CDR2 SQIVND (reference sequence). V lost 6 bases, J lost 4 bases, and 8 bases stayed unmatched. This CDR3 region has 15 residues. The CDR3 region has the DNA TGTGCCAGTAGAACCGCCGGGACTAGCGGATACGAGCAGTACTTC. Translation: CASRTAGTSGYEQYF.

This clonotype was counted only a few times. One end of the junction varies from germline; a read error may be responsible. V is TRBV5-1 and J is TRBJ1-1; D ambiguous. The CDR3 consists of 13 residues. Germline V gene lookup returns CDR1 SGHRS and CDR2 YFSETQ. The CDR3 is CASSLGDQNEASF. Here the CDR3 DNA reads TGCGCCAGCAGCTTGGGAGACCAAAATGAAGCTTCCTTT. Variable domain in full (rest from reference TRBV5-1 and TRBJ1-1): KAGVTQTPRYLIKTRGQQVTLSCSPISGHRSVSWYQQTPGQGLQFLFEYFSETQRNKGNFPGRFSGRQFSNSRSEMNVSTLELGDSALYLCASSLGDQNEASFGQGTRLTVV.

This clonotype showed up many times. V is TRBV7-8 and J is TRBJ1-1; 7 nucleotides match TRBD1. V shed 5 bases and J 10 bases; nucleotides not matched to a gene: 4. The CDR3 totals 11 residues. The V gene's germline CDR1 is SGHVS and CDR2 FQNEAQ. The CDR3: CASSTGQSAFF. DNA of the CDR3: TGTGCCAGCAGCACGGGACAGTCAGCTTTCTTT.

This chain connects TRBV20-1 to TRBJ2-7, with 10 positions matching TRBD2. The trim removed 0 bases at V and 2 bases at J, leaving 16 bases unmatched. Per the germline V gene, CDR1 is DFQATT and CDR2 is SNEGSKA (reference sequence). The CDR3 runs 19 residues. The CDR3 here is CSARDFRGTASGRAYEQYF. The DNA of the CDR3 is TGCAGTGCTAGAGATTTCAGAGGGACAGCAAGCGGGAGGGCCTACGAGCAGTACTTC.

This clonotype was seen ten or more times. The rearrangement uses TRBV29-1 and TRBJ1-3; D unclear. The germline gives CDR1 SQVTM, CDR2 ANQGSEA. V shed 4 bases and J shed 0 bases, with 4 bases lying between them. CDR3 size: 12 residues. CDR3 bases: TGCAGCGTTGTTCGCTCTGGAAACACCATATATTTT. Encoded protein: CSVVRSGNTIYF.

This clonotype was counted between two and nine times. The chain recombines TRBV20-1 with TRBJ2-7, with 7 positions matching TRBD1. Germline V gene sequence: CDR1 DFQATT, CDR2 SNEGSKA (reference sequence). V gave up 2 bases and J gave up 3 bases; unmatched junction bases: 4. CDR3 size: 13 residues. The CDR3 DNA sequence: TGCAGTGCTAGACGGGACAGTTACTACGAGCAGTACTTC. It specifies CSARRDSYYEQYF.

This clonotype was detected many times. The rearrangement joins TRBV6-2 or TRBV6-3 to TRBJ2-3; a possible D gene is TRBD1 (6 bases). With 3 bases removed from V and 4 bases from J, the gap between germline ends came to 11 bases. The CDR3 runs 14 residues. Germline values: CDR1 MNHEY, CDR2 SVGEGT. The CDR3 sequence: CASSYFRGADTQYF. CDR3 nucleotides: TGTGCCAGCAGTTATTTCAGGGGCGCAGATACGCAGTATTTT.

This clonotype was detected many times. This sequence joins TRBV18 and TRBJ2-1; D remains ambiguous. The CDR3 has 14 residues. The V end was cut by 3 bases, the J end by 7 bases, with 13 bases between. Per the germline V gene, CDR1 is KGHSH and CDR2 is LQKENI. The CDR3 DNA reads TGTGCCAGCTCACCGCTAGACTCCGGGAATGAGCAGTTCTTC. Protein product: CASSPLDSGNEQFF.

The CDR3 sequence is CASSDSLGLDTQYF. CDR3 DNA: TGTGCCAGCAGCGACTCTCTGGGGTTGGATACGCAGTATTTT. The chain couples TRBV9 to TRBJ2-3, with unresolved D. V was cut by 3 bases and J by 6 bases, with 14 bases left in between. From germline, CDR1 is SGDLS and CDR2 YYNGEE. The CDR3 extends over 14 amino acids.

The chain combines TRBV11-2 with TRBJ2-1; TRBD2 agrees at 9 bases. Germline loops: CDR1 SGHAT, CDR2 FQNNGV. The length of the CDR3 is 16 residues. The V gene end was trimmed by 3 bases and the J gene end by 4 bases; junction bases not matched to a gene: 7. The CDR3 reads CASSLSAGGPYNEQFF. The CDR3 DNA reads TGTGCCAGCAGCTTGTCGGCGGGAGGGCCTTACAATGAGCAGTTCTTC. Drawing the rest from reference TRBV11-2 and TRBJ2-1, the complete variable domain is EAGVAQSPRYKIIEKRQSVAFWCNPISGHATLYWYQQILGQGPKLLIQFQNNGVVDDSQLPKDRFSAERLKGVDSTLKIQPAKLEDSAVYLCASSLSAGGPYNEQFFGPGTRLTVL.